These T cell receptor beta chains were read from a single sample in a study of Ad26.COV2.S vaccination and SARS-CoV-2 variants. Libraries were prepared by immunoSEQ multiplex PCR; TCRdb keeps only in-frame clonotypes and omits some of them. The sample consists of roughly 680,000 clones, roughly nine tenths of them appearing once. Material: peripheral blood, obtained in a trial of Ad26.COV2.S vaccine versus placebo. The receptors derive from a person between 18 and 65 years old who received the Ad26.COV2.S COVID-19 vaccine or a placebo. Each CDR3 is given with its conserved first and last residue. Fields, in order: J gene, D gene, V gene, clone size, CDR3 DNA, CDR3 protein. The D gene is left open where the match is weak. The size entry is marked missing in some rows and otherwise reads once, few, many or a size class.

>TRBJ1-1|TRBD1|TRBV4-1|few
TGCGCCAGCAGCCCACAGGGGTCCCCTGAAGCTTTCTTT
CASSPQGSPEAFF
>TRBJ1-1|TRBD1|TRBV6-5|-
TGTGCCAGCATCCCGGGACAGGGGAACACTGAAGCTTTCTTT
CASIPGQGNTEAFF
>TRBJ2-2|-|TRBV30|-
TGTGCCTGGGGGGGCCTTGGGGAGCTGTTTTTT
CAWGGLGELFF
>TRBJ2-7|-|TRBV19|few
TGTGCCAGTAGTCTTGGGTCGTCTTTGGAGCAGTACTTC
CASSLGSSLEQYF
>TRBJ2-7|TRBD2|TRBV23-1|-
TGCGCCAGCAGTCAAACGACTAGCGGGGGGGCAGTCGGGTGCGAGCAGTACTTC
CASSQTTSGGAVGCEQYF
>TRBJ1-1|-|TRBV10-1|-
TGCGCCAGCAGTGAGTCGGGACGCTCCAACACTGAAGCTTTCTTT
CASSESGRSNTEAFF
>TRBJ2-2|TRBD2|TRBV7-2|-
TGTGCCAGCAGCCCTAGCGGGAGGGCCGGGAACACCGGGGAGCTGTTTTTT
CASSPSGRAGNTGELFF
>TRBJ2-7|TRBD2|TRBV2|-
TGTGCCAGCAGCATAGCGGGAGGGTACTCCTACGAGCAGTACTTC
CASSIAGGYSYEQYF
>TRBJ2-7|TRBD2|TRBV5-6|many
TGTGCCAGCAGCTTGTGGGGAGCGGGAGGGCCCTACGAGCAGTACTTC
CASSLWGAGGPYEQYF
>TRBJ1-4|-|TRBV5-5|-
TGTGCCAGCAGCTTACCCGACGGATTACTGAATGAAAAACTGTTTTTT
CASSLPDGLLNEKLFF
>TRBJ2-5|-|TRBV7-9|few
TGTGCCAGCAGCCCTTTAAGTGTTACCTCCCAAGAGACCCAGTACTTC
CASSPLSVTSQETQYF
>TRBJ1-1|TRBD1|TRBV30|-
TGTGCCTGGAGGGGACAGGGCTGGACTGAAGCTTTCTTT
CAWRGQGWTEAFF
>TRBJ2-7|-|TRBV14|-
TGTGCCAGCAGCCGGTCCTTAGTTTACGAGCAGTACTTC
CASSRSLVYEQYF
>TRBJ1-2|-|TRBV30|-
TGTGCCTTCTCCCCGGGGATTCTTGTGGGCTACACCTTC
CAFSPGILVGYTF
>TRBJ1-4|-|TRBV24-1|-
TGTGCCACCAGTGATTTGTCTGAAAAACTGTTTTTT
CATSDLSEKLFF
>TRBJ2-5|-|TRBV30|-
TGTGCCTGGAGTGTAACAGGACAAGAGACCCAGTACTTC
CAWSVTGQETQYF
>TRBJ2-7|TRBD1|TRBV27|once
TGTGCCAGCAGTTCAAGACAGGGAAGGACCCACGAGCAGTACTTC
CASSSRQGRTHEQYF
>TRBJ2-3|-|TRBV6-5|-
TGTGCCAGCAGTTACTCGTACGGGACTGGGGCAGATACGCAGTATTTT
CASSYSYGTGADTQYF
>TRBJ2-7|TRBD2|TRBV30|-
TGTGCCTGGAGTCGGGGGGGTGACGGCGAGCAGTACTTC
CAWSRGGDGEQYF
>TRBJ1-1|-|TRBV3-1/TRBV3-2|-
TGTGCCAGCAGCCAAGTGTTAGGGACAACTGAAGCTTTCTTT
CASSQVLGTTEAFF
>TRBJ1-4|-|TRBV19|-
TGTGCCAGTAGATCCGGGGGGTTGGGTGAAAAACTGTTTTTT
CASRSGGLGEKLFF
>TRBJ2-3|TRBD2|TRBV7-2|once
TGTGCCAGCAGCTCTCAGACTAGCGGGGGGACAGATACGCAGTATTTT
CASSSQTSGGTDTQYF
>TRBJ1-4|TRBD1|TRBV5-5|-
TGTGCCAGCAGCTTGCAAGAGGGGGCAGGAGGTGAAAAACTGTTTTTT
CASSLQEGAGGEKLFF
>TRBJ2-1|TRBD2|TRBV7-3|-
TGTGCCAGCAGCTACGGGACTACCACGGGCAATGAGCAGTTCTTC
CASSYGTTTGNEQFF
>TRBJ1-2|-|TRBV9|-
TGTGCCAGCAGCGTGGCAGACAGCTATGGCTACACCTTC
CASSVADSYGYTF
>TRBJ2-1|TRBD2|TRBV18|-
TGTGCCAGCTCACAGGGACTAGCGGGAGGGAATGAGCAGTTCTTC
CASSQGLAGGNEQFF
>TRBJ2-7|-|TRBV7-2|-
TGTGCCAGCAACCCCCTTAGCGGTTCCTACGAGCAGTACTTC
CASNPLSGSYEQYF
>TRBJ1-6|-|TRBV7-9|-
TGTGCCAGCAGCTTAGAGGCAGGGTTAGACTCACCCCTCCACTTT
CASSLEAGLDSPLHF
>TRBJ2-1|-|TRBV12-3/TRBV12-4|-
TGTGCCAGCAGTTTGGGAAATGAGCAGTTCTTC
CASSLGNEQFF
>TRBJ2-5|-|TRBV29-1|once
TGCAGCGTCGGTTCCAGGGCCCTACAAGGAGAGACCCAGTACTTC
CSVGSRALQGETQYF
>TRBJ1-2|-|TRBV30|-
TGTGCCTGGACATCAAACTATGGCTACACCTTC
CAWTSNYGYTF
>TRBJ2-2|-|TRBV6-1|-
TGTGCCAGCAGTGGGAAAGGGGGGAGGGCCACCGGGGAGCTGTTTTTT
CASSGKGGRATGELFF
>TRBJ2-7|-|TRBV11-2|-
TGTGCCAGCAGCTTAGATGTAAGGGGGATTTACGAGCAGTACTTC
CASSLDVRGIYEQYF
>TRBJ2-3|TRBD1|TRBV5-4|-
TGTGCCAGCAGCACCCGCGACAGGGTTTCAGATACGCAGTATTTT
CASSTRDRVSDTQYF
>TRBJ2-7|TRBD2|TRBV10-1|-
TGCGCCAGCAGTTCGACTAGCGGGACGACCTACGAGCAGTACTTC
CASSSTSGTTYEQYF
>TRBJ1-1|-|TRBV30|-
TGTGCCTGGAATCGGCCGGGAATGAACACTGAAGCTTTCTTT
CAWNRPGMNTEAFF